This TCR beta chain stems from a study of blood T cell repertoires in COVID-19. Background on the study: Spain, Italy and the United States supplied samples that represented acute and convalescent COVID-19. Sources were T cells, B-cell-depleted T cells, or PBMCs; the material itself was cDNA or gDNA.

Original processing notes: By means of reference gene primer amplification, nucleated cell counts were estimated. Sequencing was performed with immunoSEQ multiplex PCR; in TCRdb, only in-frame clones are kept and a portion is missing. That table gives V, J and clone size, and the DNA gave D and trimming. Among hundreds of thousands of clones listed, roughly 80% were seen once. The sequenced material came from peripheral blood. The origin of this receptor is a woman aged 40 to 55 with active or convalescent COVID-19.

The chain's CDR3 is CASSVTTQVTGGRSPLHF. The CDR3 DNA sequence: TGTGCCAGCAGTGTAACGACCCAAGTGACAGGGGGTAGGTCACCCCTCCACTTT. The rearrangement joins TRBV2 to TRBJ1-6, with TRBD1 matching 9 bases. This CDR3 has 18 residues. Germline V gene data show CDR1 as SNHLY and CDR2 as FYNNEI. J was trimmed by 10 bases and V by 4 bases; bases with no gene match: 17.